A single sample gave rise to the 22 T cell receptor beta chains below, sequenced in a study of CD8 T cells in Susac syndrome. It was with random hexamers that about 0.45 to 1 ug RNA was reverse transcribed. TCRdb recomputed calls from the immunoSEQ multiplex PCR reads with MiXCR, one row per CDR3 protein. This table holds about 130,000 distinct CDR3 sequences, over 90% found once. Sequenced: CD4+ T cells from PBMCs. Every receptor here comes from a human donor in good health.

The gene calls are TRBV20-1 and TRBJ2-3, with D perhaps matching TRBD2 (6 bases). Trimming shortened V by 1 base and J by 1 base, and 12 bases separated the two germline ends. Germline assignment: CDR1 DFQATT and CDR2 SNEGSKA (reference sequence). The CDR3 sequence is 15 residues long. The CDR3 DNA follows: TGCAGTGCTAGAGGGGGCCCGGGAGGCACAGATACGCAGTATTTT. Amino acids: CSARGGPGGTDTQYF.

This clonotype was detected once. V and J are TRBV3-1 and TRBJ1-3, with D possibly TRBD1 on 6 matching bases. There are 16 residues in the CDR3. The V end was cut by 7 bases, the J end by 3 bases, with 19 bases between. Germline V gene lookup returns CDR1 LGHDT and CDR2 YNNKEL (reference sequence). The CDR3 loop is CASTLMGGRRGNTIYF. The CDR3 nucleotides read TGTGCCAGCACCCTCATGGGGGGGCGACGTGGAAACACCATATATTTT.

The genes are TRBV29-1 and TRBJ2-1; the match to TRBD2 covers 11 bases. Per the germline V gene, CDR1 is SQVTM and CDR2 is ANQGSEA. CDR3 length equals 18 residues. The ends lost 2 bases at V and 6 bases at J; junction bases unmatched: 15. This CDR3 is CSVESWGHSGRVVNEQFF. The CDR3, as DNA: TGCAGCGTTGAAAGTTGGGGGCATAGCGGGAGGGTTGTCAATGAGCAGTTCTTC.

The DNA of the CDR3 is TGTGCCAGCAGTTTATGGGGTGAAGAGACCCAGTACTTC. Translation gives CASSLWGEETQYF. The chain recombines TRBV12-3 or TRBV12-4 with TRBJ2-5; D unresolved. The CDR3 sequence is 13 residues long. The ends were cut back, 2 bases at V and 3 bases at J, with 7 bases in the middle.

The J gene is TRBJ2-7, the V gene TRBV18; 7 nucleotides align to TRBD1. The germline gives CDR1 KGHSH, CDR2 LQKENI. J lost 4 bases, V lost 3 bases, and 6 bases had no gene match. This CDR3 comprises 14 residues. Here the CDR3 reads CASSPPGQKYEQYF. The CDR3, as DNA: TGTGCCAGCTCACCCCCGGGACAGAAGTACGAGCAGTACTTC. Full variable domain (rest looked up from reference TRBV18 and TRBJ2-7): NAGVMQNPRHLVRRRGQEARLRCSPMKGHSHVYWYRQLPEEGLKFMVYLQKENIIDESGMPKERFSAEFPKEGPSILRIQQVVRGDSAAYFCASSPPGQKYEQYFGPGTRLTVT.

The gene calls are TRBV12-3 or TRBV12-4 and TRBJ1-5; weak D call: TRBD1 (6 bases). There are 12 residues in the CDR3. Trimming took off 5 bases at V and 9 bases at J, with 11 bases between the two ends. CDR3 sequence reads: CASSEQGRPQHF. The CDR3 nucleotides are TGTGCCAGCAGTGAACAGGGTAGGCCCCAGCATTTT.

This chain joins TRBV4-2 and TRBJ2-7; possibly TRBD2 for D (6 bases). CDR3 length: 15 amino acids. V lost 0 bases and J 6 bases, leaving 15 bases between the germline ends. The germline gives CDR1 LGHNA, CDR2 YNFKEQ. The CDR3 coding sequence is TGTGCCAGCAGCCAAGAAGGACTAAAGGTGGGCGAGCAGTACTTC. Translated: CASSQEGLKVGEQYF.

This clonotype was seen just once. The CDR3 DNA is TGTGCCAGCTCAGCTCAGGGGGTAGGGAACACTGAAGCTTTCTTT. This translates into CASSAQGVGNTEAFF. V is TRBV18 and J is TRBJ1-1; 7 bases are shared with TRBD1. Trimming took 5 bases from V and 1 from J; bases not matched to a gene: 7. Germline CDR1 KGHSH, CDR2 LQKENI. The CDR3 is 15 residues long.

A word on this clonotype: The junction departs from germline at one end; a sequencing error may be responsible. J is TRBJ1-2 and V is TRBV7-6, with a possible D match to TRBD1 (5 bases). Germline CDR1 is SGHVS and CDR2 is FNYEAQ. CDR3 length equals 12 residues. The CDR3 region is CAAGGANYGYTF. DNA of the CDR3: TGCGCGGCGGGGGGTGCTAACTATGGCTACACCTTC.

CDR3 nucleotides: TGTGCCAGCAGTTACTTAGCGGGGAGCTCCTACAATGAGCAGTTCTTC. Translating it yields CASSYLAGSSYNEQFF. The J gene is TRBJ2-1, the V gene TRBV6-6; 8 bases fit TRBD2. CDR3 length equals 16 residues. V lost 1 base, J lost 0 bases, and 2 bases stayed unmatched. Germline-derived CDR1 and CDR2 are MNHNY and SVGAGI (reference sequence).

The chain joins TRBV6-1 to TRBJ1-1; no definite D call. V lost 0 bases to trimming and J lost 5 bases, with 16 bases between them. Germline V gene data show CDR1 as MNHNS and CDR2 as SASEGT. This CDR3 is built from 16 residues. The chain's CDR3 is CASSEALSKRYTEAFF. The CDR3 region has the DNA TGTGCCAGCAGTGAAGCGCTTTCGAAGAGGTATACTGAAGCTTTCTTT.

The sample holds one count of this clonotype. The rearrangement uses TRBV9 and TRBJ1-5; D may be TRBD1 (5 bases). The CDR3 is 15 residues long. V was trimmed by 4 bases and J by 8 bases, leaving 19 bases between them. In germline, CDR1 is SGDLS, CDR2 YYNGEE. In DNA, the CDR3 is TGTGCCAGCAGCCCAAGTGCGGGGCGTAGGGAGCCCCAGCATTTT. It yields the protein CASSPSAGRREPQHF.

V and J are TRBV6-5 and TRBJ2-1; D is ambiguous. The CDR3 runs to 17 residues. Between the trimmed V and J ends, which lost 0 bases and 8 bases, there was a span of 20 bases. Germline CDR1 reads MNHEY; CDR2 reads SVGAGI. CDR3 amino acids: CASSYSMWRSLPYEQFF. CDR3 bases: TGTGCCAGCAGTTACTCGATGTGGAGATCCCTTCCCTATGAGCAGTTCTTC.

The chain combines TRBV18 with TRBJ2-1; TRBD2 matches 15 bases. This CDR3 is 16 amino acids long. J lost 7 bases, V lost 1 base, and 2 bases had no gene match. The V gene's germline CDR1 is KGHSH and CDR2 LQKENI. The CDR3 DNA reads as TGTGCCAGCTCACCACGAGGGACTAGCGGGAGGAATGAGCAGTTCTTC. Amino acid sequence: CASSPRGTSGRNEQFF.

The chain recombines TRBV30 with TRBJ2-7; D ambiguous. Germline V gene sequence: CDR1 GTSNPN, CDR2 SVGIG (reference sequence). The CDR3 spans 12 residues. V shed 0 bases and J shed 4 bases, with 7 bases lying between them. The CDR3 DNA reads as TGTGCCTGGAGTGTTGAAGGGTACGAGCAGTACTTC. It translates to CAWSVEGYEQYF.

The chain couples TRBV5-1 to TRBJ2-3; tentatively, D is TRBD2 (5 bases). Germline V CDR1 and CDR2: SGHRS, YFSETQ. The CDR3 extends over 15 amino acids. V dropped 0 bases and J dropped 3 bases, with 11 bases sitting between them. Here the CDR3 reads CASSLADLTTDTQYF. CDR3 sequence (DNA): TGCGCCAGCAGCTTGGCGGACTTGACTACAGATACGCAGTATTTT.

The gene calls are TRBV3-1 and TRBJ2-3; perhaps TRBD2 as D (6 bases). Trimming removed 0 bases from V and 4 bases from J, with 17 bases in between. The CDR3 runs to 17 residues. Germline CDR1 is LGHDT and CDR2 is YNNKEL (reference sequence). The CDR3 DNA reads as TGTGCCAGCAGCCAAGAACTGGTCGGGGGAATCGCAGATACGCAGTATTTT. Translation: CASSQELVGGIADTQYF.

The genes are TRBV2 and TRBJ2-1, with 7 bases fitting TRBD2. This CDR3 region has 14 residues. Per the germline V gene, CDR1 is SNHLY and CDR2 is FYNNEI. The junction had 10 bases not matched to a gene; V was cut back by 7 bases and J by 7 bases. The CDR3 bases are TGTGCCAGCAACAAACTAGCGACTAGGAATGAGCAGTTCTTC. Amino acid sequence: CASNKLATRNEQFF.

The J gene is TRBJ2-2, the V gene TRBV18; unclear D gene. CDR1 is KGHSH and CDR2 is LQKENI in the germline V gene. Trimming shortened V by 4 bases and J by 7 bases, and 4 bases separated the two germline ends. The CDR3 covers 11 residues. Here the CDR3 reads CASSRGGELFF. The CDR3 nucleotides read TGTGCCAGCTCACGAGGCGGGGAGCTGTTTTTT.

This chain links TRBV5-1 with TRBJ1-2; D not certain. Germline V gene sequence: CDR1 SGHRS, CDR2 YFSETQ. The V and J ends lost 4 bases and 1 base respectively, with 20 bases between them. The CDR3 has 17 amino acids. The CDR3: CASSPIPGPSLNYGYTF. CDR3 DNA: TGCGCCAGCAGCCCGATACCGGGTCCCTCCCTTAACTATGGCTACACCTTC.

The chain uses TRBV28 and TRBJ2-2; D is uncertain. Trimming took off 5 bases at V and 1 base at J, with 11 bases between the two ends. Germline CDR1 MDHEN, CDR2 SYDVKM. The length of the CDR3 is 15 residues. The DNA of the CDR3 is TGTGCCAGCAGTCCCGTGGTCGGGAACACCGGGGAGCTGTTTTTT. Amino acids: CASSPVVGNTGELFF.

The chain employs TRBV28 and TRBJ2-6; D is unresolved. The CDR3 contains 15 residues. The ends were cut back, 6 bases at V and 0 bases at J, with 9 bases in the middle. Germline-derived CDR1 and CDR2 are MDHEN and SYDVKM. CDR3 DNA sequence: TGTGCCAGCAGCCTCTTCACCTCTGGGGCCAACGTCCTGACTTTC. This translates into CASSLFTSGANVLTF.